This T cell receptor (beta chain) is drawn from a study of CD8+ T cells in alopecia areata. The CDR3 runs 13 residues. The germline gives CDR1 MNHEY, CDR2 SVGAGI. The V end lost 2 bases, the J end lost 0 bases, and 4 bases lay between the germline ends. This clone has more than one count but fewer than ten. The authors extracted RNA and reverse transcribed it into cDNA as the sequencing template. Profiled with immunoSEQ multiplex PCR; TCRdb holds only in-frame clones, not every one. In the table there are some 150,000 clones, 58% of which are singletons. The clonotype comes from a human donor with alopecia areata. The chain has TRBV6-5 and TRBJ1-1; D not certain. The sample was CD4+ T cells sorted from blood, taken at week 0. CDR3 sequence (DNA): TGTGCCAGCAGTTACCAGATGAACACTGAAGCTTTCTTT. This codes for CASSYQMNTEAFF.